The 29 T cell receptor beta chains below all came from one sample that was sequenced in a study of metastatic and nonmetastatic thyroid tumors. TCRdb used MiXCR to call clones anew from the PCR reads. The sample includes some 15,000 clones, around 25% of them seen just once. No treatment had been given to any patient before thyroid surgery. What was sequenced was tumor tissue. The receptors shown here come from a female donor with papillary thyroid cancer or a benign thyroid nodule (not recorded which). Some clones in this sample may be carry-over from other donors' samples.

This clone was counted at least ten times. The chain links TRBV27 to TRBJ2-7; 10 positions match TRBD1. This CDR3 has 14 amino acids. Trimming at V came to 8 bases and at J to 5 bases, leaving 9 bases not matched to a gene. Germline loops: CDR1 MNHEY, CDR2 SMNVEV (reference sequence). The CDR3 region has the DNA TGTGCCAGCGAATACCGGGACAGGGGCCACGAGCAGTACTTC. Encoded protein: CASEYRDRGHEQYF.

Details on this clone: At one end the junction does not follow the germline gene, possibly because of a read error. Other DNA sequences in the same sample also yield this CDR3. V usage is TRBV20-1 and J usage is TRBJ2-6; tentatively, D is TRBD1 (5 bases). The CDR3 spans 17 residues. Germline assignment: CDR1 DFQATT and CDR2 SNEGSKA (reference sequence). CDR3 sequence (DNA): TGCAGTGCTAGAGAGGGCTTAGGTGGGTCTGGGGCCAACGTCCTGACTTTT. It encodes CSAREGLGGSGANVLTF.

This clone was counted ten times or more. As DNA, the CDR3 is TGTGCCAGCAGCTTAGATTCAGTGTCGGGGTACCAAGAGACCCAGTACTTC. Translation gives CASSLDSVSGYQETQYF. J is TRBJ2-5 and V is TRBV7-9, with D maybe TRBD2 (5 bases). V gave up 1 base and J gave up 0 bases, with 15 bases separating them. The length of the CDR3 is 17 residues. Germline CDR1 and CDR2: SEHNR and FQNEAQ (reference sequence).

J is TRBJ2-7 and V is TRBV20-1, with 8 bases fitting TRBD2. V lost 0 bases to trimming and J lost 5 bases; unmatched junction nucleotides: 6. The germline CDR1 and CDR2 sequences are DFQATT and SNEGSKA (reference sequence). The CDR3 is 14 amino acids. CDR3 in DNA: TGCAGTGCTAGAGAACTAGCGGTTATCCACGAGCAGTACTTC. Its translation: CSARELAVIHEQYF.

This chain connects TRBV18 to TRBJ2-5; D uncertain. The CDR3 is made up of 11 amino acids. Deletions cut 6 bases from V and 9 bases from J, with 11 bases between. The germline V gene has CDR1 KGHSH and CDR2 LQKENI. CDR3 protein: CASSFGEAQYF. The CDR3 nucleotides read TGTGCCAGCTCTTTTGGCGAGGCCCAGTACTTC.

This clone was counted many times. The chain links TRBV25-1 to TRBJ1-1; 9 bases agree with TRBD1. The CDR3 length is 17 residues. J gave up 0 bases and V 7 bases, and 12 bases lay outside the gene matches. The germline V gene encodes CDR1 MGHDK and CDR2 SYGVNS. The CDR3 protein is CASTPEEQGALNTEAFF. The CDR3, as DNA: TGTGCCAGCACCCCGGAAGAACAGGGGGCCCTGAACACTGAAGCTTTCTTT. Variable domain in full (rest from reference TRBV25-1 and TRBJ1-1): EADIYQTPRYLVIGTGKKITLECSQTMGHDKMYWYQQDPGMELHLIHYSYGVNSTEKGDLSSESTVSRIRTEHFPLTLESARPSHTSQYLCASTPEEQGALNTEAFFGQGTRLTVV.

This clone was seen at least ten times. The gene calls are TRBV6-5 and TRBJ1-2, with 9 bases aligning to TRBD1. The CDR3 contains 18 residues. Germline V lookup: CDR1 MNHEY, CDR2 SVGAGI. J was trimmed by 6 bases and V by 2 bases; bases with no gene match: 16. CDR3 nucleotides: TGTGCCAGCAGTTACCTATCCCTTTCTTCCGGGACAGGGAATGGCTACACCTTC. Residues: CASSYLSLSSGTGNGYTF.

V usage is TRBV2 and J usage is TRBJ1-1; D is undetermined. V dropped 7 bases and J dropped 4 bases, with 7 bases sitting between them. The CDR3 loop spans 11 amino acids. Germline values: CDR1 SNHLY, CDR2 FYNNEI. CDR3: CASISSTEAFF. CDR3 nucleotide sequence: TGTGCCAGCATTTCGTCCACTGAAGCTTTCTTT.

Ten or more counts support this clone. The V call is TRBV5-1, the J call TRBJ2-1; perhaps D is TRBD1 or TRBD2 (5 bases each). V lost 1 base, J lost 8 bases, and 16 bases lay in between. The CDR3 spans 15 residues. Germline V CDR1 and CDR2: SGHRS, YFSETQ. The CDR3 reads CASSLRPTAVDEQFF. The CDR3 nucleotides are TGCGCCAGCAGCTTGAGACCGACAGCGGTGGATGAGCAGTTCTTC.

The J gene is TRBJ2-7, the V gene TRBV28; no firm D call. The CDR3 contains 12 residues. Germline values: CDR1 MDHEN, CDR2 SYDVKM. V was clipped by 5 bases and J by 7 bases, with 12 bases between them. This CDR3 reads CASSPLGREQYF. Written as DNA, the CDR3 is TGTGCCAGCAGTCCCCTCGGTCGGGAGCAGTACTTC.

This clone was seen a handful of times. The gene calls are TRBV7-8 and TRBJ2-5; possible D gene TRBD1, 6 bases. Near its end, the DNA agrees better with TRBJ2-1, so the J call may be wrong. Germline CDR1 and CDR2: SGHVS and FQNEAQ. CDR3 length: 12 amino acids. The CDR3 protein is CASSSGDREQFF. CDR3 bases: TGTGCCAGCAGCTCAGGGGACCGTGAGCAGTTCTTC.

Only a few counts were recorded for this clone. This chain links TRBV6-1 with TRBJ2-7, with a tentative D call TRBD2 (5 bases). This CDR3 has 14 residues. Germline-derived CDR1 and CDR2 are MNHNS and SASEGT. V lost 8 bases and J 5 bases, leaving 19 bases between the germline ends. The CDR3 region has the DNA TGTGCCAGCCAAGGCTGGAGCCCCGGGGACGAGCAGTACTTC. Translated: CASQGWSPGDEQYF.

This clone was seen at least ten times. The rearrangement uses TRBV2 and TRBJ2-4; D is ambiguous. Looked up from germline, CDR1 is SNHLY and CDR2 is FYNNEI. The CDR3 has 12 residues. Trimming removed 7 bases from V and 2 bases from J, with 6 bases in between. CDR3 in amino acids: CASTVTKNIQYF. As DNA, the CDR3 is TGTGCCAGCACTGTTACCAAAAACATTCAGTACTTC.

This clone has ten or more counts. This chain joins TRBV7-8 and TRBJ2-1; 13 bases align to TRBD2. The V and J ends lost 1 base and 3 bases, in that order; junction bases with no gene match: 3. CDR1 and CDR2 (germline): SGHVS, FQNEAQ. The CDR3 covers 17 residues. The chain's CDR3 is CASSLVGLAGDYNEQFF. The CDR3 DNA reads TGTGCCAGCAGCTTAGTAGGACTAGCGGGAGACTACAATGAGCAGTTCTTC. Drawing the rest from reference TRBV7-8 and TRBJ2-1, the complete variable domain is GAGVSQSPRYKVAKRGQDVALRCDPISGHVSLFWYQQALGQGPEFLTYFQNEAQLDKSGLPSDRFFAERPEGSVSTLKIQRTQQEDSAVYLCASSLVGLAGDYNEQFFGPGTRLTVL.

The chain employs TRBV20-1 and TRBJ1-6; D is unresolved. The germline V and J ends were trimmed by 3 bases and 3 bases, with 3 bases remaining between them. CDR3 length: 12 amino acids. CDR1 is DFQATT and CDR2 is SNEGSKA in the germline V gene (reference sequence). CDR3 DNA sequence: TGCAGTGCTAGGGACTATAATTCACCCCTCCACTTT. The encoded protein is CSARDYNSPLHF.

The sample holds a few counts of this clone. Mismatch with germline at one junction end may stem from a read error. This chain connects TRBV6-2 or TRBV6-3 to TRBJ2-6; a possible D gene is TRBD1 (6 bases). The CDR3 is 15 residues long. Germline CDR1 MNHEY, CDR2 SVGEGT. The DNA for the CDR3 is TGTGCCACCAGTGGGGGCTTTTCTGGGGCCAACGTCCTGACTTTC. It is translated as CATSGGFSGANVLTF.

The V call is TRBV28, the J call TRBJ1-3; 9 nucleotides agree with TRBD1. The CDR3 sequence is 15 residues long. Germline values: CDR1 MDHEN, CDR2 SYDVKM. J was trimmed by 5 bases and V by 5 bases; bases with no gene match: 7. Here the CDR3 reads CASSPGQGLRNTIYF. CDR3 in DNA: TGTGCCAGCAGTCCGGGACAGGGACTGAGAAACACCATATATTTT.

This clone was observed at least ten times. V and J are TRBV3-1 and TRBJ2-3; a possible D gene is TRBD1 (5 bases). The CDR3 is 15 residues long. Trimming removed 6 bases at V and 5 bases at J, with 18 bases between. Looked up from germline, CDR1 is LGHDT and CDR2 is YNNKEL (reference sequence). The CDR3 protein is CASSPWGLMGDTQYF. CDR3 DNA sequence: TGTGCCAGCAGTCCTTGGGGCTTGATGGGAGATACGCAGTATTTT.

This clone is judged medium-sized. CDR3 sequence reads: CASSEGGGSNQPQHF. CDR3 DNA sequence: TGTGCCAGCAGTGAAGGAGGGGGGTCTAATCAGCCCCAGCATTTT. V is TRBV6-1 and J is TRBJ1-5; possible D gene TRBD1, 6 bases. This CDR3 contains 15 residues. Germline-derived CDR1 and CDR2 are MNHNS and SASEGT. The V end was cut by 1 base, the J end by 4 bases, with 11 bases between.

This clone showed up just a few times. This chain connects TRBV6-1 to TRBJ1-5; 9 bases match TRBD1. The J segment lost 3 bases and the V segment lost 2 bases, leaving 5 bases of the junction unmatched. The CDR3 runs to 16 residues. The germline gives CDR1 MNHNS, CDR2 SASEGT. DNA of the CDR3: TGTGCCAGCAGTGAACGGACAGGGGCGGACAATCAGCCCCAGCATTTT. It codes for CASSERTGADNQPQHF.

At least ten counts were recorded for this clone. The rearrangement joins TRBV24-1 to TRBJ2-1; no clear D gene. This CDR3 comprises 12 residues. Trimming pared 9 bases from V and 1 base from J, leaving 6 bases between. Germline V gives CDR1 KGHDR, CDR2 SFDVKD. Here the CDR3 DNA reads TGTGCCACCTCCGGGTCCTACAATGAGCAGTTCTTC. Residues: CATSGSYNEQFF.

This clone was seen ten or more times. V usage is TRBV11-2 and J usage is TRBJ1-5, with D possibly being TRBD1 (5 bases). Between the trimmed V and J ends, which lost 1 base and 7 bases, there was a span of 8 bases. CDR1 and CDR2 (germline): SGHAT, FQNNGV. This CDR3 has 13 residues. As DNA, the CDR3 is TGTGCCAGCAGCTTAGTGGGGGGACAGCCCCAGCATTTT. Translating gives CASSLVGGQPQHF.

The CDR3 DNA reads TGTGCCAGCAGCTTGGGATGGGGACAGGGGAATGAAAAACTGTTTTTT. Translating gives CASSLGWGQGNEKLFF. The V gene is TRBV11-2, the J gene TRBJ1-4, with 10 bases matching TRBD1. The CDR3 is 16 amino acids. V lost 3 bases and J lost 5; bases outside the gene matches: 6. Germline assignment: CDR1 SGHAT and CDR2 FQNNGV.

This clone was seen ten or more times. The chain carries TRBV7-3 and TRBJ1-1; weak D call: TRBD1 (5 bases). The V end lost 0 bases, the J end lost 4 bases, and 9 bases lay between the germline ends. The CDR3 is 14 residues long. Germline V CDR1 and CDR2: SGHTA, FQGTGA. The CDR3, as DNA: TGTGCCAGCAGCTTAACCCCGGGGGGCACTGAAGCTTTCTTT. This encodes CASSLTPGGTEAFF.

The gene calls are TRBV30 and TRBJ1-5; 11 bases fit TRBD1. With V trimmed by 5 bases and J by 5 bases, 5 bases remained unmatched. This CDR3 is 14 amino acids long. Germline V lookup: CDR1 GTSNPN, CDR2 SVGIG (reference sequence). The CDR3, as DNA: TGTGCCTGGGGGACAGGGGGTGGGGATCAGCCCCAGCATTTT. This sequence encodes CAWGTGGGDQPQHF.

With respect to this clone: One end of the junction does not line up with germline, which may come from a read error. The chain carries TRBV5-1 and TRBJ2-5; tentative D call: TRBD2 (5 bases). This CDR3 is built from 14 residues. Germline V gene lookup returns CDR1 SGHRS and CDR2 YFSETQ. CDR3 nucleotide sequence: TGCGCCAGCAGCTTGGCATCTAGCCAAGAGACCGAGTACTTC. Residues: CASSLASSQETEYF.

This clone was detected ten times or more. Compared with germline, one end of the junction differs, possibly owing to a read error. Here the CDR3 DNA reads TGTGCCACCAGCAGAGATCCCCCCGGCGGGGCGACTACTGAAAAACTGTTTTTT. It encodes CATSRDPPGGATTEKLFF. The J gene is TRBJ1-4, the V gene TRBV15; possibly TRBD1 for D (5 bases). The CDR3 covers 18 residues. Per germline, CDR1 LNHNV and CDR2 YYDKDF (reference sequence).

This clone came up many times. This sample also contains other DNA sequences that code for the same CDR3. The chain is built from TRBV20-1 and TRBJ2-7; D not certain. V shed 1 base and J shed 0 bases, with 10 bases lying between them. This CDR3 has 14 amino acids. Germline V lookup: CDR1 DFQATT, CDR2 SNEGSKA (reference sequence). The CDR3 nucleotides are TGCAGTGCTAGAGGGACCCTCGCCTCCTACGAGCAGTACTTC. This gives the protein CSARGTLASYEQYF.

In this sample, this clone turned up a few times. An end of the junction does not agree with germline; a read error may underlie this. CDR3 DNA sequence: TGTGCCAGCAGTTACGCACGACAGGCCCTCTCTGGAAACACCATATACTTT. Protein product: CASSYARQALSGNTIYF. The genes are TRBV6-5 and TRBJ1-3, with TRBD1 as a possible D gene (6 bases). The length of the CDR3 is 17 residues. The germline gives CDR1 MNHEY, CDR2 SVGAGI.